This record concerns one TCR beta chain sequence. What it binds is unknown. The data were taken from a study of shared clonotypes between healthy human individuals. About the study: CD4 naive and CD4 memory each took three plates per donor, while CD8 naive took two and CD8 memory one.

Germline V lookup: CDR1 SGHVS, CDR2 FQNEAQ. V was clipped by 1 base and J by 1 base; unmatched bases: 11. CDR3 length: 20 residues. The authors ran the assay at deep level. Libraries were prepared by immunoSEQ multiplex PCR; TCRdb keeps only in-frame clonotypes and omits some of them. Of 2 million to 2.5 million clones detected, around 96% appear once; the ten largest clones hold around 1.1%. Naive-designated CD8 cells lacked CD45RO, were positively enriched for CCR7, and omitted terminally differentiated effector memory CD45RA+ cells. Donors had no recently reported acute infections or vaccinations and were HIV-negative. Study-wide results and limits: A generally larger estimated richness was seen in naive subsets than in memory subsets.

The TCR comes from a man aged 18 to 29 in good health. The specimen was naive CD8+ T cells sorted from blood. The V call is TRBV7-8, the J call TRBJ2-1; TRBD2 aligns across 12 bases. CDR3 nucleotides: TGTGCCAGCAGCTTAGGACTAGCGGGGGCCCACCTAGAGTCCTACAATGAGCAGTTCTTC. It encodes CASSLGLAGAHLESYNEQFF.